The 21 T cell receptor beta chains below come from one sample, sequenced in a study of T cell responses to AZD1222 COVID-19 vaccine. The assay was immunoSEQ multiplex PCR, and TCRdb's table has in-frame clones only and misses some. The data hold about 86,000 clones, with more than 70% observed a single time. This specimen was peripheral blood, taken 28 days after the second AZD1222 dose. The receptors come from an adult who received the AZD1222 COVID-19 vaccine.

The table lists this clone with a few counts. The gene calls are TRBV13 and TRBJ2-1, with 8 positions matching TRBD1. Germline V gives CDR1 PRHDT, CDR2 FYEKMQ (reference sequence). This CDR3 has 17 amino acids. J lost 4 bases, V lost 5 bases, and 13 bases had no gene match. DNA of the CDR3: TGTGCCAGCAGCCCACCGAGGACAGGGAGGATATACAATGAGCAGTTCTTC. Amino acids: CASSPPRTGRIYNEQFF.

V is TRBV19 and J is TRBJ1-2, with 9 bases aligning to TRBD1. J lost 0 bases, V lost 6 bases, and 2 bases had no gene match. CDR3 length: 14 residues. Germline-derived CDR1 and CDR2 are LNHDA and SQIVND (reference sequence). The CDR3: CASRRTGANYGYTF. CDR3 in DNA: TGTGCCAGTAGGAGGACAGGGGCTAACTATGGCTACACCTTC.

The rearrangement links TRBV4-1 to TRBJ2-7; D is possibly TRBD1 (7 bases). V shed 3 bases and J shed 1 base, with 13 bases lying between them. Germline-derived CDR1 and CDR2 are MGHRA and YSYEKL. The CDR3 sequence is 15 residues long. The CDR3 region has the DNA TGCGCCAGCAGCCAGGCCGCGGGACAGTCCTACGAGCAGTACTTC. This gives the protein CASSQAAGQSYEQYF.

The chain carries TRBV15 and TRBJ1-6; D unclear. Germline CDR1 is LNHNV and CDR2 is YYDKDF (reference sequence). The V gene lost 0 bases and the J gene lost 7 bases, with 10 bases spanning the gap. CDR3 length: 15 residues. The CDR3 loop is CATSRDRRLNSPLHF. As DNA, the CDR3 is TGTGCCACCAGCAGAGATCGGAGACTGAATTCACCCCTCCACTTT. The whole variable domain, filled in from reference TRBV15 and TRBJ1-6, reads DAMVIQNPRYQVTQFGKPVTLSCSQTLNHNVMYWYQQKSSQAPKLLFHYYDKDFNNEADTPDNFQSRRPNTSFCFLDIRSPGLGDTAMYLCATSRDRRLNSPLHFGNGTRLTVT.

The V gene is TRBV2, the J gene TRBJ1-2, with a weak D call TRBD1 (6 bases). The V end was cut by 7 bases, the J end by 6 bases, with 15 bases between. This CDR3 has 13 residues. CDR1 SNHLY and CDR2 FYNNEI come from the germline V gene. The CDR3 DNA follows: TGTGCCAGCATGAGGGGGGTAGGGAATGGCTACACCTTC. Its protein is CASMRGVGNGYTF.

This clone was found once. The chain carries TRBV6-2 or TRBV6-3 and TRBJ2-7; D may be TRBD2 (7 bases). With 2 bases removed from V and 2 bases from J, the gap between germline ends came to 16 bases. Germline V CDR1 and CDR2: MNHEY, SVGEGT. This CDR3 contains 16 residues. CDR3 sequence: CASSYDPGRDTYEQYF. CDR3 nucleotides: TGTGCCAGCAGTTACGACCCGGGGAGGGACACCTACGAGCAGTACTTC.

CDR3 in DNA: TGTGCCAGTAGTATAGTCGGGGGTCAGGGGAGCAATCAGCCCCAGCATTTT. Protein sequence: CASSIVGGQGSNQPQHF. The chain combines TRBV19 with TRBJ1-5; tentative D call: TRBD1 (6 bases). The CDR3 is 17 residues long. V lost 1 base to trimming and J lost 1 base, with 14 bases between them. Germline V gene data show CDR1 as LNHDA and CDR2 as SQIVND (reference sequence). Drawing the rest from reference TRBV19 and TRBJ1-5, the complete variable domain is DGGITQSPKYLFRKEGQNVTLSCEQNLNHDAMYWYRQDPGQGLRLIYYSQIVNDFQKGDIAEGYSVSREKKESFPLTVTSAQKNPTAFYLCASSIVGGQGSNQPQHFGDGTRLSIL.

This clone has only one observation. The V and J genes are TRBV25-1 and TRBJ2-2; 11 bases fit TRBD2. Per the germline V gene, CDR1 is MGHDK and CDR2 is SYGVNS. There are 15 residues in the CDR3. V shed 3 bases and J 4 bases; nucleotides not matched to a gene: 1. The CDR3 nucleotides read TGTGCCAGCAGTGATGGACTAGCGGGCACCGGGGAGCTGTTTTTT. It translates to CASSDGLAGTGELFF. Supplemented by reference TRBV25-1 and TRBJ2-2, the full variable domain reads EADIYQTPRYLVIGTGKKITLECSQTMGHDKMYWYQQDPGMELHLIHYSYGVNSTEKGDLSSESTVSRIRTEHFPLTLESARPSHTSQYLCASSDGLAGTGELFFGEGSRLTVL.

This clone was counted a few times. V and J are TRBV6-5 and TRBJ1-3; 9 positions match TRBD1. After removal of 5 bases from V and 5 bases from J, the junction contained 7 bases not matched to a gene. Germline CDR1 is MNHEY and CDR2 is SVGAGI. This CDR3 has 15 amino acids. The CDR3 bases are TGTGCCAGCAGTATTGCGGGACAGGGAAGAAACACCATATATTTT. Its protein product is CASSIAGQGRNTIYF.

This clone was detected once. This chain uses TRBV5-4 with TRBJ2-7; D unresolved. Trimming pared 0 bases from V and 0 bases from J, leaving 10 bases between. The CDR3 runs 15 residues. The germline V gene has CDR1 SGHNT and CDR2 YYREEE (reference sequence). Here the CDR3 DNA reads TGTGCCAGCAGCTTGGAAGCAGCCACCTCCTACGAGCAGTACTTC. Amino acids: CASSLEAATSYEQYF.

The V gene is TRBV28, the J gene TRBJ1-5; D remains unclear. There are 13 residues in the CDR3. Trimming stripped 6 bases from V and 4 bases from J, with 10 bases between. CDR1 and CDR2 from the germline V gene are MDHEN and SYDVKM. CDR3 region: CASRWGVNQPQHF. In DNA form, the CDR3 reads TGTGCCAGCAGGTGGGGAGTTAATCAGCCCCAGCATTTT. The entire variable domain, with the rest obtained from reference TRBV28 and TRBJ1-5, is as follows: DVKVTQSSRYLVKRTGEKVFLECVQDMDHENMFWYRQDPGLGLRLIYFSYDVKMKEKGDIPEGYSVSREKKERFSLILESASTNQTSMYLCASRWGVNQPQHFGDGTRLSIL.

A remark on this clone: At the DNA level, this CDR3 is encoded by other sequences in the same sample as well. The chain carries TRBV12-3 or TRBV12-4 and TRBJ1-2; D perhaps matches TRBD1 (6 bases). Trimming pared 5 bases from V and 8 bases from J, leaving 15 bases between. This CDR3 has 13 residues. CDR3 loop: CASSPTGGRGYTF. CDR3 coding DNA: TGTGCCAGCAGTCCGACAGGAGGGAGAGGCTACACCTTC.

J is TRBJ1-6 and V is TRBV20-1; 8 bases fit TRBD1. This CDR3 has 15 residues. Unmatched junction bases numbered 8, after V lost 3 bases and J lost 7 bases. Germline loops: CDR1 DFQATT, CDR2 SNEGSKA (reference sequence). CDR3 loop: CSASSQGAGNSPLHF. The CDR3 DNA sequence: TGCAGTGCTAGTTCGCAGGGGGCTGGAAATTCACCCCTCCACTTT.

The rearrangement links TRBV7-3 to TRBJ2-5, with 12 bases fitting TRBD2. Germline V gene sequence: CDR1 SGHTA, CDR2 FQGTGA. The CDR3 sequence is 13 residues long. V was pared by 5 bases and J by 11 bases, with 6 bases of the junction left unmatched. CDR3 sequence: CASSPLAGGEQYF. The CDR3 DNA follows: TGTGCCAGCAGCCCACTAGCGGGAGGAGAGCAGTACTTC.

The CDR3 reads CAWRRGNTDTQYF. CDR3 in DNA: TGTGCCTGGAGGCGGGGCAACACAGATACGCAGTATTTT. This chain uses TRBV30 with TRBJ2-3, with D maybe TRBD2 (6 bases). Trimming pared 3 bases from V and 2 bases from J, leaving 9 bases between. The CDR3 consists of 13 residues. Looked up from germline, CDR1 is GTSNPN and CDR2 is SVGIG (reference sequence).

The chain carries TRBV28 and TRBJ1-1; 12 bases agree with TRBD1. CDR1 is MDHEN, CDR2 SYDVKM, per germline. The CDR3 has 17 amino acids. Trimming removed 5 bases from V and 4 bases from J; junction bases left unmatched: 11. Here the CDR3 reads CASSIPGQGAPITEAFF. The CDR3 coding sequence is TGTGCCAGCAGTATACCGGGACAGGGGGCTCCTATCACTGAAGCTTTCTTT.

The V call is TRBV7-8, the J call TRBJ1-1; TRBD1 is a possible D gene (5 bases). Trimming pared 4 bases from V and 7 bases from J, leaving 16 bases between. Germline V lookup: CDR1 SGHVS, CDR2 FQNEAQ. There are 14 residues in the CDR3. The CDR3 region is CASSSPPRVIEAFF. CDR3 DNA sequence: TGTGCCAGCAGCTCCCCGCCCAGGGTTATTGAAGCTTTCTTT.

This clone was seen more than once but under ten times. The rearrangement joins TRBV15 to TRBJ2-5, with 9 bases lining up with TRBD1. From germline, CDR1 is LNHNV and CDR2 YYDKDF (reference sequence). The J segment lost 4 bases and the V segment lost 3 bases, leaving 0 bases of the junction unmatched. This CDR3 has 13 residues. CDR3 sequence reads: CATSRDRGETQYF. The DNA for the CDR3 is TGTGCCACCAGCAGGGACAGGGGAGAGACCCAGTACTTC. Complete variable domain (other parts from reference TRBV15 and TRBJ2-5): DAMVIQNPRYQVTQFGKPVTLSCSQTLNHNVMYWYQQKSSQAPKLLFHYYDKDFNNEADTPDNFQSRRPNTSFCFLDIRSPGLGDTAMYLCATSRDRGETQYFGPGTRLLVL.

The chain joins TRBV6-1 to TRBJ2-7, with D possibly matching TRBD2 (5 bases). This CDR3 spans 11 amino acids. Germline V CDR1 and CDR2: MNHNS, SASEGT. Trimming took off 8 bases at V and 9 bases at J, with 14 bases between the two ends. CDR3 protein: CASSLEGRQYF. As DNA, the CDR3 is TGTGCCAGCTCCCTTGAGGGCCGGCAGTACTTC.

The chain uses TRBV5-5 and TRBJ2-7; tentatively, D is TRBD2 (6 bases). Trimming stripped 2 bases from V and 2 bases from J, with 8 bases between. Germline assignment: CDR1 SGHKS and CDR2 YYEKEE (reference sequence). The CDR3 loop spans 13 amino acids. DNA for the CDR3: TGTGCCAGCAGCTTTGCGGGGACCTACGAGCAGTACTTC. Encoded protein: CASSFAGTYEQYF.

The rearrangement joins TRBV29-1 to TRBJ1-1; 7 positions agree with TRBD1. This CDR3 has 15 residues. The trim removed 4 bases at V and 6 bases at J, leaving 14 bases unmatched. Germline-derived CDR1 and CDR2 are SQVTM and ANQGSEA. CDR3 sequence: CSVAANSGGRSEAFF. Here the CDR3 DNA reads TGCAGCGTTGCCGCTAATTCAGGGGGAAGGTCTGAAGCTTTCTTT.